The rows below give T cell receptor beta chains drawn from one sample of a study of cytomegalovirus exposure and HLA in healthy donors. Some clones are missing from TCRdb's copy, which holds only in-frame ones; the method was immunoSEQ multiplex PCR. The sample includes 60,000 to 85,000 clones, approximately 82% seen only once; the top ten take about 20%. Sample: PBMCs. All receptors derive from a man in his sixties or seventies in good health and CMV-seropositive. Both conserved end residues are part of each CDR3. A D gene is named only where the DNA matches it firmly. Some rows have no size entry. The others give once, few or many, or a class for an expanded clone.

J	D	V	size	CDR3	DNA
TRBJ1-4	TRBD1	TRBV5-8	-	CASSLHRGANEKLFF	TGTGCCAGCAGCTTGCACAGGGGGGCTAATGAAAAACTGTTTTTT
TRBJ1-1	-	TRBV28	-	CASSLTGGVGTEAFF	TGTGCCAGCAGTCTGACAGGAGGAGTGGGCACTGAAGCTTTCTTT
TRBJ1-6	-	TRBV19	-	CASSDNRDSPLHF	TGTGCCAGTAGCGACAATCGCGATTCACCCCTCCACTTT
TRBJ2-1	-	TRBV28	-	CASSWANEQFF	TGTGCCAGCTCTTGGGCCAATGAGCAGTTCTTC
TRBJ1-5	TRBD1	TRBV28	-	CASRPPGQSPQHF	TGTGCCAGCAGGCCCCCGGGACAGTCACCCCAGCATTTT
TRBJ2-3	TRBD2	TRBV4-2	few	CASSQNPGLASLGTDTQYF	TGTGCCAGCAGCCAGAACCCGGGACTAGCCTCTTTGGGCACAGATACGCAGTATTTT
TRBJ2-6	-	TRBV4-3	-	CASSQVPWANVLTF	TGCGCCAGCAGCCAAGTCCCCTGGGCCAACGTCCTGACTTTC
TRBJ2-5	TRBD2	TRBV7-2	-	CASSLAGLAGGRGETQYF	TGTGCCAGCAGCTTGGCAGGACTAGCGGGGGGGAGGGGGGAGACCCAGTACTTC
TRBJ2-7	TRBD1	TRBV5-1	-	CASSLGTGGTVYEQYF	TGCGCCAGCAGCTTAGGGACAGGGGGCACCGTCTACGAGCAGTACTTC
TRBJ2-7	-	TRBV7-8	-	CASSLSFIARNNEQYF	TGTGCCAGCAGCCTTTCGTTTATAGCGAGGAATAACGAGCAGTACTTC
TRBJ1-1	-	TRBV28	once	CASSAFPMNTEAFF	TGTGCCAGCAGCGCCTTCCCTATGAACACTGAAGCTTTCTTT
TRBJ2-7	-	TRBV30	-	CAWSWTTGSYEQYF	TGTGCCTGGAGTTGGACTACCGGATCCTACGAGCAGTACTTC
TRBJ2-6	-	TRBV7-9	-	CASSEQGSGANVLTF	TGTGCCAGCAGCGAACAGGGTTCTGGGGCCAACGTCCTGACTTTC
TRBJ1-1	-	TRBV6-5	-	CASSYSLQGDTEAFF	TGTGCCAGCAGTTACTCCCTCCAAGGGGACACTGAAGCTTTCTTT
TRBJ2-3	-	TRBV7-3	-	CASSLGASTDTQYF	TGTGCCAGCAGCTTGGGAGCTAGCACAGATACGCAGTATTTT
TRBJ2-2	-	TRBV12-1	-	CASSPADRGHNTGELFF	TGTGCCAGCAGCCCCGCCGACAGGGGGCACAACACCGGGGAGCTGTTTTTT
TRBJ2-3	TRBD2	TRBV6-5	-	CASSYRAGGTDTQYF	TGTGCCAGCAGTTACCGTGCGGGGGGCACAGATACGCAGTATTTT
TRBJ2-7	-	TRBV5-4	-	CASSLGEPYEQYF	TGTGCCAGCAGCCTGGGGGAGCCCTACGAGCAGTACTTC
TRBJ2-1	-	TRBV11-2	-	CASSPRERYNEQFF	TGTGCCAGCAGCCCTCGGGAGAGGTACAATGAGCAGTTCTTC
TRBJ2-7	-	TRBV5-1	once	CASSSLGRTTSYEQYF	TGCGCCAGCAGCTCCCTGGGCAGGACTACCTCCTACGAGCAGTACTTC
TRBJ2-7	TRBD2	TRBV4-1	-	CASSQDRTSDYEQYF	TGCGCCAGCAGCCAAGATCGGACTAGCGACTACGAGCAGTACTTC
TRBJ2-1	TRBD1	TRBV7-8	-	CASRPGQNNEQFF	TGTGCCAGCAGGCCGGGACAGAACAATGAGCAGTTCTTC
TRBJ2-7	-	TRBV27	-	CATQGLYEQYF	TGTGCCACGCAGGGGTTGTACGAGCAGTACTTC
TRBJ1-1	-	TRBV19	few	CASNLGQGEAFF	TGTGCCAGTAACCTGGGGCAGGGTGAAGCTTTCTTT
TRBJ1-1	-	TRBV5-1	-	CASSLDTGFEAFF	TGCGCCAGCAGCTTGGATACAGGGTTCGAAGCTTTCTTT